The clone carrying this TCR beta chain was observed once. Its antigen remains unknown. This entry is derived from a study of shared clonotypes between healthy human individuals. Study overall: Every donor yielded three CD4 naive, three CD4 memory, two CD8 naive and one CD8 memory plate.

The study, taken as a whole, reports: It was the few donors that limited the genetic and exposure-history diversity represented. Naive subsets typically showed greater estimated richness than memory subsets.

In the source study's methods: Quality scores were absent from the junction-only immunoSEQ sequences, so filtering differed. The assay was immunoSEQ multiplex PCR, and TCRdb's table has in-frame clones only and misses some. That table is the source of V, J and clone size, and D and trimming were worked out from the DNA. The sample comprises over a million clones, around 98% of which are singletons, and less than 0.55% rests with the top ten. CDR3 length: 15 residues. Trimming pared 0 bases from V and 6 bases from J, leaving 13 bases between. Looked up from germline, CDR1 is SGDLS and CDR2 is YYNGEE. The chain combines TRBV9 with TRBJ2-1; no clear D. The source material was naive CD4+ T cells sorted from blood. The subset was: CD45RA+ positively selected. The TCR was taken from a man aged 25 to 45 in good health. The CDR3 bases are TGTGCCAGCAGCGTAGCACCGGATACCTCCAATGAGCAGTTCTTC. Translating it yields CASSVAPDTSNEQFF.